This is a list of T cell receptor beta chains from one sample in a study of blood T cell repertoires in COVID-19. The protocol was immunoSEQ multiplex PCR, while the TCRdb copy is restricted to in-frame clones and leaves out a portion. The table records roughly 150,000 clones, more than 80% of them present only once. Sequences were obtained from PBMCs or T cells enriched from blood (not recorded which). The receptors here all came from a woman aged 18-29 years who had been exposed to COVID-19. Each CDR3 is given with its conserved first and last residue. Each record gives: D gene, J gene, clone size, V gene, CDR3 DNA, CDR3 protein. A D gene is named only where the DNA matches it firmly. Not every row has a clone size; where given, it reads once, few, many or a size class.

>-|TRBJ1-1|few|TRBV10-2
TGCGCCAGCGGAGTGAGAGAAAACACTGAAGCTTTCTTT
CASGVRENTEAFF
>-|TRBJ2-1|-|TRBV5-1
TGCGCCAGCAGCTTGGCCCCAGCGGACTCCTACAATGAGCAGTTCTTC
CASSLAPADSYNEQFF
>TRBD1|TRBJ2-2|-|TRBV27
TGTGCCAGCAGTTTAAATGTGCGGACAGGTTACAATAGCGGGGAGCTGTTTTTT
CASSLNVRTGYNSGELFF
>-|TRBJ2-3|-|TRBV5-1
TGCGCCAGCAGCTCTAGAGACACAGATACGCAGTATTTT
CASSSRDTDTQYF
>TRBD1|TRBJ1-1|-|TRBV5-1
TGCGCCAGCTTCGGACAGGGGGGAAGGACTGAAGCTTTCTTT
CASFGQGGRTEAFF
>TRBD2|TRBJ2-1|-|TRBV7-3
TGTGCCAGCAGCTCCCTGACTAGCGGGAAAGGTGAGCAGTTCTTC
CASSSLTSGKGEQFF
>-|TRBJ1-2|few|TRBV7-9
TGTGCCAGCAGCTTTGAACTTTATGGCTACACCTTC
CASSFELYGYTF
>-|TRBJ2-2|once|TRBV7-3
TGTGCCAGCAGCTTAGGCTCCGGGGAGCTGTTTTTT
CASSLGSGELFF
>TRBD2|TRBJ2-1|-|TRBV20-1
TGCAGTGCTAGTGGACTAGCGGTTCAAGGCAGGGATGAGCAGTTCTTC
CSASGLAVQGRDEQFF
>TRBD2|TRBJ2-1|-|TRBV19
TGTGCCAGTAGTACCCTCGGGAGGTCCTACAATGAGCAGTTCTTC
CASSTLGRSYNEQFF
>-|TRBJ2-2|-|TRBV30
TGTGCCTGGAGTGTACTAGTCGGTGCCGGGGAGCTGTTTTTT
CAWSVLVGAGELFF
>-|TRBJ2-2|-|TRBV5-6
TGTGCCAGCAGGGCTAACACCGGGGAGCTGTTTTTT
CASRANTGELFF
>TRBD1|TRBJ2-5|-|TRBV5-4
TGTGCCAGCAGCCCAGGGGGCGCCGGGGAGACCCAGTACTTC
CASSPGGAGETQYF
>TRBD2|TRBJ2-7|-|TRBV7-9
TGTGCCAGCAGCGCTAGCGGGAGTTTTAACGAGCAGTACTTC
CASSASGSFNEQYF
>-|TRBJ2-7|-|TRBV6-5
TGTGCCATCAACCCGATCGCCGGGAGTTCCTACGAGCAGTACTTC
CAINPIAGSSYEQYF
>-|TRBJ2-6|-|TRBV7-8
TGTGCCAGCAGCTTAGCGGAGGCTGGGGCCAACGTCCTGACTTTC
CASSLAEAGANVLTF
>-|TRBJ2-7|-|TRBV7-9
TGTGCCAGCAGCCCACGACAGGATTCTCCCTACGAGCAGTACTTC
CASSPRQDSPYEQYF
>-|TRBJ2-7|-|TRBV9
TGTGCCAGCAGTGGAGAACAGGACGACTACGAGCAGTACTTC
CASSGEQDDYEQYF
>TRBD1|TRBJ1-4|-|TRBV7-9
TGTGCCAGCAGCTTAGCCGGGACAGGGTATGAAAAACTGTTTTTT
CASSLAGTGYEKLFF
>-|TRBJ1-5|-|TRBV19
TGTGCCAGTAGTCCAAGACACAGGATAAATAGCAATCAGCCCCAGCATTTT
CASSPRHRINSNQPQHF
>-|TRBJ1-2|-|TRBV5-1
TGCGCCAGCAGCTTGGCCCAGGGGTCCAGCTATGGCTACACCTTC
CASSLAQGSSYGYTF
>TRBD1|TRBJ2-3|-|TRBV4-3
TGCGCCAGCAGCCAAGAAACGATCAGGGGGTCGAGCACAGATACGCAGTATTTT
CASSQETIRGSSTDTQYF
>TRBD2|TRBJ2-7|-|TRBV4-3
TGCGCCAGCAGCCAAAGCCTAGCGGGGGACTCCTACGAGCAGTACTTC
CASSQSLAGDSYEQYF
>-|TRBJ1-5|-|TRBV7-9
TGTGCCAGCAGCTTAGAATCTGCGGAATATCAGCCCCAGCATTTT
CASSLESAEYQPQHF
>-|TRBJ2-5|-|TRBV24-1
TGTGCCACCAGTGATGGAGACAGAGGACAAGAGACCCAGTACTTC
CATSDGDRGQETQYF
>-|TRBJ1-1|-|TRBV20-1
TGCAGTGCTTCTCGGACAGTTGAAGCTTTCTTT
CSASRTVEAFF
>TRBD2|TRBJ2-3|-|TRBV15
TGTGCCACCAGCCCCGTGGGGAGGGAGGGCCGAACAGATACGCAGTATTTT
CATSPVGREGRTDTQYF
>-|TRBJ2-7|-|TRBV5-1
TGCGCCAGCAGCTACGGCGGGAACCTAAACGAGCAGTACTTC
CASSYGGNLNEQYF
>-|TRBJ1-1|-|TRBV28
TGTGCCAGCAGTATTCAGGGGACGTTCGACACTGAAGCTTTCTTT
CASSIQGTFDTEAFF
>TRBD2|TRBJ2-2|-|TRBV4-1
TGCGCCAGCAGCCAATCGACTAGCCCGAACACCGGGGAGCTGTTTTTT
CASSQSTSPNTGELFF
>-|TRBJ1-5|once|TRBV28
TGTGCCAGCAGTTTATGGAGCAGGGGCAGCAATCAGCCCCAGCATTTT
CASSLWSRGSNQPQHF
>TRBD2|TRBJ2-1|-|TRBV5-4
TGTGCCAGCAGCTTCTTTTCCTATGGAGCGGGACCCAATGAGCAGTTCTTC
CASSFFSYGAGPNEQFF
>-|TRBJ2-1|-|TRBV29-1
TGCAGCGTTGAAGGGACGGGGGAGTCTGTGAATGAGCAGTTCTTC
CSVEGTGESVNEQFF
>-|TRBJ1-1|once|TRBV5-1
TGCGCCAGCAGCTTTCAGGGGAACACTGGTGAAGCTTTCTTT
CASSFQGNTGEAFF
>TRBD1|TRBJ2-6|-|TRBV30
TGTGCCGGCGGGACAGGGGACCCCAAGTCTTTC
CAGGTGDPKSF
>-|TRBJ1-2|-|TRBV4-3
TGCGCCAGCAGCCAAGATTGGGTCAGGATGTATGGCTACACCTTC
CASSQDWVRMYGYTF
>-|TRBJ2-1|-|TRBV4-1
TGCGCCAGCAGCCTGTTCACCTACAATGAGCAGTTCTTC
CASSLFTYNEQFF
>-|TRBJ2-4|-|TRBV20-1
TGCAGTGTACCGACAGAAAACATTCAGTACTTC
CSVPTENIQYF
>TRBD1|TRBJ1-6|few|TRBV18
TGTGCCAGCTCGGCGTACGGGGACAGGGAGAATTCACCCCTCCACTTT
CASSAYGDRENSPLHF
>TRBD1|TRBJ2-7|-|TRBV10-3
TGTGCCATCCGGGACAGACTTACCTACGAGCAGTACTTC
CAIRDRLTYEQYF
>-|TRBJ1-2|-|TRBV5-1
TGCGCCAGCAGCGCCTCAACAGGGAGCAATGGCTACACCTTC
CASSASTGSNGYTF
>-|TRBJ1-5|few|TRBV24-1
TGTGCCACCAGTGATTTCAGAGAAGGGGAACCCCAGCATTTT
CATSDFREGEPQHF
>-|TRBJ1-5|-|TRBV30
TGTGCCTGGAGTGTTACAGGCAATCAGCCCCAGCATTTT
CAWSVTGNQPQHF
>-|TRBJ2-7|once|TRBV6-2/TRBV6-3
TGTGCCAGCAGCCCGACTCGGGATCCCTCCTACGAGCAGTACTTC
CASSPTRDPSYEQYF
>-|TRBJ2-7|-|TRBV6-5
TGTGCCAGCGGCGAGCCCCAGGGCGTCCCCTACGAGCAGTACTTC
CASGEPQGVPYEQYF
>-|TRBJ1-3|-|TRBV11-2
TGTGCCAGCAGCCCCCGGAGATGGACTAACTCTGGAAACACCATATATTTT
CASSPRRWTNSGNTIYF
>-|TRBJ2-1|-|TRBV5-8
TGTGCCAGCAGCTCCGGGGTGCGGCCAAATGAGCAGTTCTTC
CASSSGVRPNEQFF
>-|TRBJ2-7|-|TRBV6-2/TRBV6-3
TGTGCCAGCAGTCCAGAATTCTCCTACGAGCAGTACTTC
CASSPEFSYEQYF
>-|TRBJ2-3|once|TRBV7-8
TGTGCCAGCAGCTCCCGCCCGGGAAGCACAGATACGCAGTATTTT
CASSSRPGSTDTQYF
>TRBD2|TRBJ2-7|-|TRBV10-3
TGTGCCATCAGGGGACTAGCGGGGGCCTCCGAGCAGTACTTC
CAIRGLAGASEQYF
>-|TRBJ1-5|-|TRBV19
TGTGCCAGTAGTCCAGACAGGTTAGATCAGCCCCAGCATTTT
CASSPDRLDQPQHF
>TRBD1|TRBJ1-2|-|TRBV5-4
TGTGCCAGCAGCGGAACCAGGGGGAACTATGGCTACACCTTC
CASSGTRGNYGYTF
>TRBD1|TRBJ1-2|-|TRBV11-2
TGTGCCAGCAGCTTAAACAGGGGAGGAGAAGATGGCTACACCTTC
CASSLNRGGEDGYTF